This T cell receptor (beta chain) was sequenced during a study of cytomegalovirus exposure and HLA in healthy donors. The germline gives CDR1 LNHDA, CDR2 SQIVND (reference sequence). The CDR3 totals 15 residues. V was shortened by 5 bases and J by 3 bases, with 16 bases between the two germline ends. A multiplex PCR was run with 60 Vbeta primers and 13 Jbeta primers. Method: immunoSEQ multiplex PCR; TCRdb's copy keeps in-frame clones and lacks some. Among 150,000 to 200,000 clones listed, over 70% were seen once. Study conclusions and caveats: Highly shared sequence variants in one cluster were likely a sequencing artifact. For most TCR sequences rarity was the rule, although some public TCRs occurred in many donors.

In the case of this clone: Its antigen remains unidentified.

The sequencing input was PBMCs. This chain joins TRBV19 and TRBJ1-1, with unresolved D. This TCR derives from a male donor in good health and CMV-seropositive. CDR3 amino acids: CASSPTWASYTEAFF. The CDR3 nucleotides are TGTGCCAGTAGTCCGACCTGGGCATCCTACACTGAAGCTTTCTTT. Complete variable domain (other parts from reference TRBV19 and TRBJ1-1): DGGITQSPKYLFRKEGQNVTLSCEQNLNHDAMYWYRQDPGQGLRLIYYSQIVNDFQKGDIAEGYSVSREKKESFPLTVTSAQKNPTAFYLCASSPTWASYTEAFFGQGTRLTVV.